Below, 10 T cell receptor beta chains from the same sample are listed, as sequenced in a study of T cells in Graves' hyperthyroidism and ophthalmopathy. From RNA transcripts, TCR beta CDR3 regions were amplified. TCR CDR3 regions were first amplified by RT-PCR with HTBI primers. A single record per CDR3 protein comes from TCRdb applying MiXCR to the multiplex PCR reads. The data contain 550,000 to 600,000 distinct CDR3 sequences, about a sixth of them singletons. Sequenced sample: blood. The receptors here all came from a woman aged 18 to 35 with Graves' hyperthyroidism.

The J gene is TRBJ2-7, the V gene TRBV11-3, with 9 bases lining up with TRBD1. Trimming removed 5 bases from V and 0 bases from J; junction bases left unmatched: 5. Germline V gene data show CDR1 as SGHNT and CDR2 as YENEEA. The CDR3 has 15 residues. This CDR3 is CASSIWDRDSYEQYF. Here the CDR3 DNA reads TGTGCCAGCAGCATATGGGACAGGGACTCCTACGAGCAGTACTTC. Based on the CDR3 plus reference TRBV11-3 and TRBJ2-7, the full variable domain is EAGVVQSPRYKIIEKKQPVAFWCNPISGHNTLYWYLQNLGQGPELLIRYENEEAVDDSQLPKDRFSAERLKGVDSTLKIQPAELGDSAVYLCASSIWDRDSYEQYFGPGTRLTVT.

The sample holds many counts of this clonotype. This chain links TRBV11-2 with TRBJ1-1; D is uncertain. Trimming stripped 3 bases from V and 3 bases from J, with 11 bases between. Germline CDR1 reads SGHAT; CDR2 reads FQNNGV. The CDR3 has 14 amino acids. The CDR3 DNA is TGTGCCAGCAGCTTCGTTCCCCCGGACACTGAAGCTTTCTTT. Amino acids: CASSFVPPDTEAFF.

The chain couples TRBV12-3 or TRBV12-4 to TRBJ2-3, with D hard to call. V lost 10 bases and J lost 5, with 19 bases in between. The CDR3 contains 14 residues. The CDR3 sequence is CATSPSDFGDTQYF. The CDR3 DNA reads as TGTGCCACCTCACCATCGGATTTTGGAGATACGCAGTATTTT.

The CDR3 region is CASMAAWTNTGELFF. The DNA for the CDR3 is TGTGCCAGCATGGCGGCCTGGACGAACACCGGGGAGCTGTTTTTT. The chain couples TRBV2 to TRBJ2-2; unclear D gene. CDR1 is SNHLY, CDR2 FYNNEI, per germline. Deletions cut 7 bases from V and 0 bases from J, with 12 bases between. CDR3 length: 15 residues.

This chain connects TRBV29-1 to TRBJ2-2; D call uncertain. The length of the CDR3 is 11 residues. Trimming pared 4 bases from V and 8 bases from J, leaving 8 bases between. CDR1 is SQVTM and CDR2 is ANQGSEA in the germline V gene. The CDR3 sequence is CSVGLRGELFF. DNA for the CDR3: TGCAGCGTTGGACTGAGGGGGGAGCTGTTTTTT.

This clonotype was counted many times. The chain employs TRBV6-2 or TRBV6-3 and TRBJ1-1; tentative D call: TRBD1 (5 bases). Germline-derived CDR1 and CDR2 are MNHEY and SVGEGT. V gave up 2 bases and J gave up 0 bases, with 16 bases separating them. The CDR3 extends over 17 amino acids. The CDR3 nucleotides are TGTGCCAGCAGTTACCGTCGGGGGAAGGTCATGAACACTGAAGCTTTCTTT. Its protein is CASSYRRGKVMNTEAFF.

This clonotype was picked up a small number of times. The J gene is TRBJ2-2, the V gene TRBV7-8, with 11 positions matching TRBD2. V trimming: 6 bases; J trimming: 5 bases; junction bases outside the gene matches: 5. The CDR3 contains 15 residues. CDR1 is SGHVS, CDR2 FQNEAQ, per germline. CDR3 in amino acids: CASSRTSGPTGELFF. The DNA of the CDR3 is TGTGCCAGCAGTAGGACTAGCGGGCCGACCGGGGAGCTGTTTTTT.

This chain uses TRBV30 with TRBJ1-5; 7 nucleotides agree with TRBD1. The CDR3 loop spans 14 amino acids. The V and J ends lost 2 bases and 6 bases, in that order; junction bases with no gene match: 7. Germline-derived CDR1 and CDR2 are GTSNPN and SVGIG (reference sequence). The CDR3: CAWSRTGVSQPQHF. The CDR3 coding sequence is TGTGCCTGGAGTCGCACAGGGGTCAGTCAGCCCCAGCATTTT.

This clonotype was detected ten times or more. This chain connects TRBV5-6 to TRBJ2-5, with D perhaps TRBD1 (6 bases). Germline V gives CDR1 SGHDT, CDR2 YYEEEE. The CDR3 covers 15 residues. V lost 4 bases and J 0 bases, leaving 13 bases between the germline ends. CDR3 nucleotides: TGTGCCAGCAGCCAGACGGGGACATACCAAGAGACCCAGTACTTC. Translated, it gives CASSQTGTYQETQYF.

The CDR3 spells CASSLRVATPLSSYEQYF. CDR3 bases: TGTGCCAGCAGCTTACGGGTGGCGACTCCACTCAGCTCCTACGAGCAGTACTTC. The rearrangement joins TRBV7-3 to TRBJ2-7; D uncertain. Trimming took 2 bases from V and 0 from J, leaving 20 bases between them. This CDR3 contains 18 residues. Germline V CDR1 and CDR2: SGHTA, FQGTGA. Variable domain in full (rest from reference TRBV7-3 and TRBJ2-7): GAGVSQTPSNKVTEKGKYVELRCDPISGHTALYWYRQSLGQGPEFLIYFQGTGAADDSGLPNDRFFAVRPEGSVSTLKIQRTERGDSAVYLCASSLRVATPLSSYEQYFGPGTRLTVT.